Shown below are 4 T cell receptor beta chains from a single sample sequenced in a study. TCRdb used MiXCR to reprocess the 5' RACE reads, holding one entry per CDR3 protein. Found here are tens of thousands of distinct CDR3 sequences, around a fifth of them singletons; the top ten hold just under 3%. Sequenced sample: memory CD4+ T cells sorted from a lymph node. Subset in this sample: memory CD4+ T cells, CD4+CD45RO+CD25-. The receptors here all came from a female donor with breast cancer.

The table lists this clonotype with many counts. The rearrangement links TRBV5-1 to TRBJ1-5; perhaps TRBD1 as D (6 bases). Germline CDR1 SGHRS, CDR2 YFSETQ. Trimming cost V 4 bases and J 4 bases, with 9 bases left between them. The CDR3 is made up of 13 amino acids. Here the CDR3 reads CASSPGQNQPQHF. The DNA of the CDR3 is TGCGCCAGCAGCCCCGGACAGAATCAGCCCCAGCATTTT. Filled out from reference TRBV5-1 and TRBJ1-5, the complete variable domain reads KAGVTQTPRYLIKTRGQQVTLSCSPISGHRSVSWYQQTPGQGLQFLFEYFSETQRNKGNFPGRFSGRQFSNSRSEMNVSTLELGDSALYLCASSPGQNQPQHFGDGTRLSIL.

To note about this clonotype: Because it lacks the conserved phenylalanine or tryptophan at the end, this CDR3 is likely a read error. This chain links TRBV7-2 with TRBJ1-6; D is perhaps TRBD1 (5 bases). The V gene's germline CDR1 is SGHTA and CDR2 FQGNSA. This CDR3 has 12 residues. The germline V and J ends were trimmed by 1 base and 11 bases, with 6 bases remaining between them. For the CDR3, the DNA is TGTGCCAGCAGCTTAGGGGGCCCACCCCTCCACTTG. Its translation: CASSLGGPPLHL.

This chain uses TRBV2 with TRBJ2-3; possibly TRBD2 for D (5 bases). CDR1 and CDR2 (germline): SNHLY, FYNNEI. V lost 7 bases and J 5 bases, leaving 22 bases between the germline ends. The CDR3 totals 16 residues. The CDR3 bases are TGTGCCAGCACGCCACGCATCGGGCTAGCACGAGATACGCAGTATTTT. Translating it yields CASTPRIGLARDTQYF.

The rearrangement links TRBV29-1 to TRBJ2-3, with 8 bases identical to TRBD2. The CDR3 sequence is 15 residues long. V lost 4 bases to trimming and J lost 0 bases; unmatched junction nucleotides: 6. The germline CDR1 and CDR2 sequences are SQVTM and ANQGSEA. The CDR3 spells CSVALAGCSTDTQYF. CDR3 nucleotides: TGCAGCGTTGCCTTAGCGGGGTGTAGCACAGATACGCAGTATTTT.